Shown below are 2 T cell receptor beta chains from a single sample sequenced in a study of blood T cell repertoires in COVID-19. Sequencing was performed with immunoSEQ multiplex PCR; in TCRdb, only in-frame clones are kept and a portion is missing. The repertoire holds a few hundred thousand clones, approximately 90% seen once, with around 2% in the top ten. Sequenced material: PBMCs or T cells enriched from blood (not recorded which). The receptors here all came from a woman aged 55-69 years in a cohort exposed to, infected with or recovered from COVID-19 (not recorded which).

The chain employs TRBV23-1 and TRBJ1-1, with 10 bases aligning to TRBD1. TRBV23-1 is flagged as an ORF with uncertain function. The V and J ends lost 7 bases and 3 bases, in that order; junction bases with no gene match: 14. This CDR3 region has 17 residues. In DNA form, the CDR3 reads TGCGCCAGCAATCCCCCCCGACAGGGGGCGAAGGACACTGAAGCTTTCTTT. Residues: CASNPPRQGAKDTEAFF.

This rearrangement joins TRBV28 to TRBJ1-1, with D unresolved. Germline V CDR1 and CDR2: MDHEN, SYDVKM. There are 14 residues in the CDR3. V lost 6 bases and J 4 bases, leaving 15 bases between the germline ends. For the CDR3, the DNA is TGTGCCAGCAGCTCCAGGAGGTTGGGCACTGAAGCTTTCTTT. This translates into CASSSRRLGTEAFF.